This T cell receptor (beta chain) derives from a study of blood T cell repertoires in COVID-19. Clones were read by immunoSEQ multiplex PCR, and TCRdb kept only the in-frame ones, dropping some. The sample has about 410,000 clones; approximately 90% are singletons. The germline V gene encodes CDR1 SGDLS and CDR2 YYNGEE. The CDR3 has 13 residues. Trimming stripped 4 bases from V and 4 bases from J, with 10 bases between. The TCR comes from a woman in her twenties or thirties with active or convalescent COVID-19. This chain links TRBV9 with TRBJ2-3; TRBD2 is a possible D gene (6 bases). The sample comprised peripheral blood. The CDR3 DNA reads as TGTGCCAGCAGCCCGAGACTAGCAGATACGCAGTATTTT. This codes for CASSPRLADTQYF.